Following are 15 T cell receptor beta chains from one sample sequenced in a study of blood T cell repertoires in COVID-19. The repertoire was sequenced with immunoSEQ multiplex PCR; TCRdb's copy has only in-frame clones and lacks some. This table holds approximately 190,000 clones, 82% found once. Sequencing input: peripheral blood. The receptors shown here come from a woman between 55 and 75 years old with COVID-19, enrolled during active disease.

This chain uses TRBV10-1 with TRBJ1-6, with TRBD1 matching 8 bases. CDR3 length: 19 amino acids. Per the germline V gene, CDR1 is WNHNN and CDR2 is SYGVQD (reference sequence). V gave up 1 base and J gave up 6 bases; unmatched junction bases: 14. CDR3 region: CASSEYLPGGPTVNSPLHF. DNA for the CDR3: TGCGCCAGCAGTGAGTACCTCCCAGGGGGCCCCACCGTTAATTCACCCCTCCACTTT.

The genes are TRBV7-9 and TRBJ2-1; D possibly corresponds to TRBD2 (6 bases). The CDR3 is made up of 14 amino acids. Per germline, CDR1 SEHNR and CDR2 FQNEAQ (reference sequence). The ends were cut back, 1 base at V and 5 bases at J, with 9 bases in the middle. CDR3 nucleotides: TGTGCCAGCAGCTTAGGGACTAAACACAATGAGCAGTTCTTC. Amino acids: CASSLGTKHNEQFF.

This clone was counted once. The chain carries TRBV4-2 and TRBJ2-7; unclear D gene. The CDR3 is 15 residues long. Per the germline V gene, CDR1 is LGHNA and CDR2 is YNFKEQ. V was trimmed by 1 base and J by 0 bases, leaving 10 bases between them. The CDR3 loop is CASSQGQADSYEQYF. Written as DNA, the CDR3 is TGTGCCAGCAGCCAAGGGCAGGCTGACTCCTACGAGCAGTACTTC.

The genes are TRBV6-5 and TRBJ2-1; 9 bases are shared with TRBD2. The trim removed 8 bases at V and 5 bases at J, leaving 7 bases unmatched. Looked up from germline, CDR1 is MNHEY and CDR2 is SVGAGI. The CDR3 covers 14 residues. CDR3 DNA sequence: TGTGCCAGCGGGTGGCGGGGGGGTAACAATGAGCAGTTCTTC. This gives the protein CASGWRGGNNEQFF.

The chain couples TRBV6-5 to TRBJ2-5, with 8 bases fitting TRBD1. The CDR3 length is 15 residues. Germline V lookup: CDR1 MNHEY, CDR2 SVGAGI. V trimming: 2 bases; J trimming: 5 bases; junction bases outside the gene matches: 7. DNA of the CDR3: TGTGCCAGCAGTTACGCGACCAGGGGGCCTGAGACCCAGTACTTC. Its translation is CASSYATRGPETQYF.

The chain has TRBV14 and TRBJ1-2; D not certain. The germline V and J ends were trimmed by 1 base and 5 bases, with 5 bases remaining between them. Per germline, CDR1 SGHDN and CDR2 FVKESK. This CDR3 spans 12 amino acids. The chain's CDR3 is CASSQVSYGYTF. CDR3 nucleotide sequence: TGTGCCAGCAGCCAAGTGTCTTATGGCTACACCTTC.

The chain recombines TRBV19 with TRBJ2-1; D is perhaps TRBD2 (6 bases). The CDR3 is 15 amino acids. Germline V CDR1 and CDR2: LNHDA, SQIVND (reference sequence). Trimming stripped 1 base from V and 6 bases from J, with 13 bases between. CDR3 sequence: CASSIGLARGNEQFF. The CDR3 DNA sequence: TGTGCCAGTAGTATAGGGCTCGCGCGGGGCAATGAGCAGTTCTTC.

CDR3 DNA: TGTGCCAGCAGGGTTAGCGGGAGGCCCTCCTACAATGAGCAGTTCTTC. As protein: CASRVSGRPSYNEQFF. The V call is TRBV7-9, the J call TRBJ2-1; 10 nucleotides align to TRBD2. This CDR3 is 16 amino acids long. J was trimmed by 0 bases and V by 6 bases; bases with no gene match: 5. Germline CDR1 SEHNR, CDR2 FQNEAQ (reference sequence). Drawing the rest from reference TRBV7-9 and TRBJ2-1, the complete variable domain is DTGVSQNPRHKITKRGQNVTFRCDPISEHNRLYWYRQTLGQGPEFLTYFQNEAQLEKSRLLSDRFSAERPKGSFSTLEIQRTEQGDSAMYLCASRVSGRPSYNEQFFGPGTRLTVL.

A single count supports this clone. The chain employs TRBV24-1 and TRBJ2-2; 10 nucleotides align to TRBD1. The junction had 4 bases not matched to a gene; V was cut back by 4 bases and J by 3 bases. CDR1 is KGHDR and CDR2 is SFDVKD in the germline V gene. The CDR3 loop spans 16 amino acids. CDR3 sequence: CATSESGTGDTGELFF. Here the CDR3 DNA reads TGTGCCACCAGTGAATCCGGGACAGGGGACACCGGGGAGCTGTTTTTT.

The chain has TRBV7-8 and TRBJ1-5, with 7 nucleotides matching TRBD1. J lost 5 bases, V lost 3 bases, and 16 bases had no gene match. Germline-derived CDR1 and CDR2 are SGHVS and FQNEAQ. This CDR3 is built from 18 residues. The CDR3: CASSLRDWDSSSHQPQHF. Written as DNA, the CDR3 is TGTGCCAGCAGCTTGAGGGACTGGGACAGTTCCTCCCATCAGCCCCAGCATTTT.

The chain employs TRBV28 and TRBJ2-7; 8 nucleotides line up with TRBD2. The CDR3 sequence is 15 residues long. Germline CDR1 reads MDHEN; CDR2 reads SYDVKM. The V and J ends lost 8 bases and 6 bases, in that order; junction bases with no gene match: 15. CDR3: CASETIGRATGEQYF. The CDR3 nucleotides read TGTGCCAGCGAAACTATCGGGAGGGCGACGGGCGAGCAGTACTTC.

This rearrangement joins TRBV2 to TRBJ1-1; D gene unclear. The CDR3 is 11 residues long. The germline V gene encodes CDR1 SNHLY and CDR2 FYNNEI. V dropped 6 bases and J dropped 3 bases, with 5 bases sitting between them. CDR3 sequence: CASSHYTEAFF. The DNA for the CDR3 is TGTGCCAGCAGCCACTACACTGAAGCTTTCTTT.

This chain uses TRBV14 with TRBJ1-2; no clear D. There are 13 residues in the CDR3. CDR1 and CDR2 (germline): SGHDN, FVKESK. With 0 bases removed from V and 8 bases from J, the gap between germline ends came to 10 bases. CDR3 in DNA: TGTGCCAGCAGCCAAGAACGAGGGTCGGGCTACACCTTC. This encodes CASSQERGSGYTF.

The chain is built from TRBV19 and TRBJ1-3; the match to TRBD1 covers 7 bases. Germline CDR1 is LNHDA and CDR2 is SQIVND (reference sequence). The V and J ends lost 11 bases and 3 bases, in that order; junction bases with no gene match: 4. The CDR3 is made up of 12 amino acids. The CDR3 DNA reads TGTGCCGCCGGGACAGTTGGAAACACCATATATTTT. Translated: CAAGTVGNTIYF.

The V and J genes are TRBV2 and TRBJ1-2; maybe TRBD1 (5 bases). Germline V CDR1 and CDR2: SNHLY, FYNNEI. V gave up 2 bases and J gave up 4 bases, with 32 bases separating them. The CDR3 loop spans 21 amino acids. CDR3 DNA sequence: TGTGCCAGCAGTGAAACCCGTTGGGCTTGGGACCTTGGAGGGAGCGGCTATGGCTACACCTTC. Amino acid sequence: CASSETRWAWDLGGSGYGYTF.